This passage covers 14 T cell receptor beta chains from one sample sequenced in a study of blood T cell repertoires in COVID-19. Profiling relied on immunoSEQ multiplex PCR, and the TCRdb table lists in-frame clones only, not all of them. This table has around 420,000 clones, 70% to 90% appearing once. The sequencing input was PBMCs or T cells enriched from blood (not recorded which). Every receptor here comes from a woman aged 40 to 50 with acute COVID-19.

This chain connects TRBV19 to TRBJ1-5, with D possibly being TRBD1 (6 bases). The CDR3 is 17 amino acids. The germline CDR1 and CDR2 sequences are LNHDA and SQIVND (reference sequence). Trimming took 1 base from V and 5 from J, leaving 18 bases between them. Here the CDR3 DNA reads TGTGCCAGTAGTATAGGCTCGACCGGGGGGGCATATCAGCCCCAGCATTTT. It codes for CASSIGSTGGAYQPQHF.

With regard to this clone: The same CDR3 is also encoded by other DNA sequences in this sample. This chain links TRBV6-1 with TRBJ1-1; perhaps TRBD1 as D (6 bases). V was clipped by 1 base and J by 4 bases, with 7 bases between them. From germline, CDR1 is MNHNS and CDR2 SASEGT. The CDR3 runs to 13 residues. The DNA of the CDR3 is TGTGCCAGCAGTGAAGACAGGGCCACTGAAGCTTTCTTT. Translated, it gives CASSEDRATEAFF.

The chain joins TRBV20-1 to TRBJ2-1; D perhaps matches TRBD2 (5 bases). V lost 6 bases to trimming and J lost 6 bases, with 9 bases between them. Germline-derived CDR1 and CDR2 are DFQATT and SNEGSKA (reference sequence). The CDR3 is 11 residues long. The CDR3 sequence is CSAKSGNEQFF. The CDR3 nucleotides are TGCAGTGCCAAAAGCGGCAATGAGCAGTTCTTC.

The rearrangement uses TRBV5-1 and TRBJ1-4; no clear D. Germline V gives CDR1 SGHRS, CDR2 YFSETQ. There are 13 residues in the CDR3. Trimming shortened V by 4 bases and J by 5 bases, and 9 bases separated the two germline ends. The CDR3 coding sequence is TGCGCCAGCAGCGCGGGATTCAATGAAAAACTGTTTTTT. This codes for CASSAGFNEKLFF.

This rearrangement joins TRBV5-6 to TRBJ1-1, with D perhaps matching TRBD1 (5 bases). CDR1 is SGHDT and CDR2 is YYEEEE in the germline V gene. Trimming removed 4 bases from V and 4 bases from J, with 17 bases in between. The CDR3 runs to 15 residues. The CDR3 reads CASSDGGRIRTEAFF. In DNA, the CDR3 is TGTGCCAGCAGCGACGGGGGTCGGATCCGCACTGAAGCTTTCTTT.

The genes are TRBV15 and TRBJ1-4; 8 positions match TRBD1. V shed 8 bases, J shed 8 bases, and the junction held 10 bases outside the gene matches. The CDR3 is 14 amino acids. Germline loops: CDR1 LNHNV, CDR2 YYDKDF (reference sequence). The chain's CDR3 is CATAGRGPYEKLFF. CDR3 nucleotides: TGTGCCACCGCGGGCAGGGGGCCCTACGAAAAACTGTTTTTT.

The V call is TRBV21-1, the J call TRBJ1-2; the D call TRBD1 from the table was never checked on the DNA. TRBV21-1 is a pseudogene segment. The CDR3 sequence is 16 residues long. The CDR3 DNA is TGTGCCAGCAGCAAAAAGGAAGGGGCGAGTAACTATGGCTACACCTTC. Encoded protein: CASSKKEGASNYGYTF.

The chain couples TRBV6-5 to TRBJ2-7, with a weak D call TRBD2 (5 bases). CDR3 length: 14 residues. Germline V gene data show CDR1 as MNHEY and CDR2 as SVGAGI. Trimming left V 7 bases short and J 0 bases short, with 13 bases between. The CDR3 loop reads CASTGGSSSYEQYF. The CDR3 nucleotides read TGTGCCAGCACAGGCGGGTCAAGCTCCTACGAGCAGTACTTC.

The CDR3 DNA reads TGTGCCAGTGGGACTAGCGGGGGGGTTTCCTACAATGAGCAGTTCTTC. Protein: CASGTSGGVSYNEQFF. The chain is built from TRBV21-1 and TRBJ2-1; TRBD2 reflects the table's D call only, with no check against the DNA. TRBV21-1 is a known pseudogene. The CDR3 totals 16 residues.

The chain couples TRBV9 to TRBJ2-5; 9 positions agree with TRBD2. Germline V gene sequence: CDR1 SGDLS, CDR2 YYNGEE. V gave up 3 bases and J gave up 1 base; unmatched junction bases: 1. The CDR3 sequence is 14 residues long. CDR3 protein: CASSAGLAQETQYF. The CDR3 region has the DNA TGTGCCAGCAGCGCGGGACTAGCCCAAGAGACCCAGTACTTC.

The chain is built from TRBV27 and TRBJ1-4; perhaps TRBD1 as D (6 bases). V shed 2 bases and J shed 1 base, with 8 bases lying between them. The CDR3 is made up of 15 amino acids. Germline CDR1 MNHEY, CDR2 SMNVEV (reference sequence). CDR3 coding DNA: TGTGCCAGCAGTTTAGCGACAGGAACTAATGAAAAACTGTTTTTT. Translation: CASSLATGTNEKLFF.

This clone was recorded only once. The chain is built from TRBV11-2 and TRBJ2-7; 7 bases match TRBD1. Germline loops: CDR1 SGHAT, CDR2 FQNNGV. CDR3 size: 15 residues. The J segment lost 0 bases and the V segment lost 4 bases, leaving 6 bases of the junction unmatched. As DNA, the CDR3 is TGTGCCAGCAGCTCGCTCCGGGACAGCTCCTACGAGCAGTACTTC. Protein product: CASSSLRDSSYEQYF.

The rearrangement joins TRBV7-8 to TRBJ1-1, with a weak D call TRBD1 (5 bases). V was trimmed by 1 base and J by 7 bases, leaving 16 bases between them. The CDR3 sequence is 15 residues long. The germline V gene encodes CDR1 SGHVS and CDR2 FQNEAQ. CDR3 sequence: CASSLEVRGMGEAFF. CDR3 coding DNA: TGTGCCAGCAGCTTAGAAGTTCGGGGGATGGGTGAAGCTTTCTTT.

The CDR3 DNA reads as TGCGCCAGCAGCCAAGACGGGCTAGCGGGGGCTCGGGAGACCCAGTACTTC. Translating gives CASSQDGLAGARETQYF. V usage is TRBV4-1 and J usage is TRBJ2-5, with 10 nucleotides matching TRBD2. The CDR3 totals 17 residues. The V and J ends lost 0 bases and 5 bases, in that order; junction bases with no gene match: 9. Germline-derived CDR1 and CDR2 are MGHRA and YSYEKL.